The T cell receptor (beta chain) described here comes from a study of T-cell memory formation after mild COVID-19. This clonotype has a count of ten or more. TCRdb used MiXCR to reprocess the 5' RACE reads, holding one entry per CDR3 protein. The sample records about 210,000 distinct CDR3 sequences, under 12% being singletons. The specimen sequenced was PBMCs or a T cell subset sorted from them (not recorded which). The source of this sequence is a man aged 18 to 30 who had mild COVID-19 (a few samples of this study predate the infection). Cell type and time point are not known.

The CDR3 is CASSLETGNTEAFF. The CDR3 DNA reads TGTGCCAGCAGCTTGGAAACAGGGAACACTGAAGCTTTCTTT. The chain carries TRBV5-4 and TRBJ1-1; D is possibly TRBD1 (5 bases). The V and J ends lost 0 bases and 1 base respectively, with 7 bases between them. The CDR3 runs to 14 residues. The germline gives CDR1 SGHNT, CDR2 YYREEE (reference sequence).